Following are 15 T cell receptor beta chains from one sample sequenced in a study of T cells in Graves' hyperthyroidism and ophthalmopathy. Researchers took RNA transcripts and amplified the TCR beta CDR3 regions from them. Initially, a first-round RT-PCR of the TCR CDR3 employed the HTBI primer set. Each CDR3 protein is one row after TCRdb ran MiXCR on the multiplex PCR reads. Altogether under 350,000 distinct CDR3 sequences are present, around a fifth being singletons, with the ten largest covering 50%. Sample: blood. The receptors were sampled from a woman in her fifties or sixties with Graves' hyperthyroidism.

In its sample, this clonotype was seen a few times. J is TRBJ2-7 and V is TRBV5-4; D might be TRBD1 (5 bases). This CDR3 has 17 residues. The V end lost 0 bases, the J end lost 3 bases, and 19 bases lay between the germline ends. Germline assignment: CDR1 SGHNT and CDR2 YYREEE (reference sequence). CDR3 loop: CASSLGLTDESRYEQYF. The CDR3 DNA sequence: TGTGCCAGCAGCTTGGGGCTGACAGACGAAAGTCGCTACGAGCAGTACTTC.

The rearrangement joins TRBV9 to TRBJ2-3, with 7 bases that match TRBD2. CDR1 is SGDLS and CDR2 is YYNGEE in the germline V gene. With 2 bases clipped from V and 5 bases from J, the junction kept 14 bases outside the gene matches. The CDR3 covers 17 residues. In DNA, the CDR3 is TGTGCCAGCAGCGTCGACCCTAGCGGAGGGGAGTTAGATACGCAGTATTTT. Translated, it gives CASSVDPSGGELDTQYF.

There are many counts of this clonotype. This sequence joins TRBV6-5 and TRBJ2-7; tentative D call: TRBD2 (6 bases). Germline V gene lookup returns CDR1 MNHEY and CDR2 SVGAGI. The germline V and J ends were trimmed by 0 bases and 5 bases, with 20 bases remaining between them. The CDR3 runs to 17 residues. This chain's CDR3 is CASSYSRGPSARNEQYF. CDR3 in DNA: TGTGCCAGCAGTTACTCGAGAGGCCCTAGCGCGAGGAACGAGCAGTACTTC.

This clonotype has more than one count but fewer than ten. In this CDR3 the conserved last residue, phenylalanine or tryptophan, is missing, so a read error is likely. The CDR3 protein is CASSQGTVKSYEQYS. CDR3 coding DNA: TGCGCCAGCAGCCAGGGGACAGTGAAGAGCTACGAGCAGTACTCC. The rearrangement joins TRBV4-1 to TRBJ2-7; 7 bases fit TRBD1. This CDR3 is 15 amino acids long. Germline assignment: CDR1 MGHRA and CDR2 YSYEKL. V lost 3 bases, J lost 3 bases, and 8 bases stayed unmatched.

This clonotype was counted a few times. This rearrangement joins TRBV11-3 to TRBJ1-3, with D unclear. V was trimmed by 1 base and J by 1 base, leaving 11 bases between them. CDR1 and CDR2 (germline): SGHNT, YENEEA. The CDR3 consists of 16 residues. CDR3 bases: TGTGCCAGCAGCTTAGTTGGACGGCGATCTGGAAACACCATATATTTT. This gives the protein CASSLVGRRSGNTIYF. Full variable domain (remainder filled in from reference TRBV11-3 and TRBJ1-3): EAGVVQSPRYKIIEKKQPVAFWCNPISGHNTLYWYLQNLGQGPELLIRYENEEAVDDSQLPKDRFSAERLKGVDSTLKIQPAELGDSAVYLCASSLVGRRSGNTIYFGEGSWLTVV.

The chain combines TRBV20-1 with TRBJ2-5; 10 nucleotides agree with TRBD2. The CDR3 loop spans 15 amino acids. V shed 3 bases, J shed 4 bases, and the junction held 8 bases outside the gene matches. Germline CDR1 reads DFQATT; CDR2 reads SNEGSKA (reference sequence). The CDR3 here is CSARPLAGEGETQYF. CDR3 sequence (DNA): TGCAGTGCTAGGCCCCTAGCGGGGGAGGGAGAGACCCAGTACTTC.

CDR3 nucleotides: TGCGCCAGCAGCCTGGGACAGGGCCGTTATGAAAAACTGTTTTTT. Translated: CASSLGQGRYEKLFF. The chain has TRBV5-1 and TRBJ1-4; 9 bases fit TRBD1. V dropped 4 bases and J dropped 6; count of bases not matched to a gene: 7. Germline V CDR1 and CDR2: SGHRS, YFSETQ. This CDR3 contains 15 residues.

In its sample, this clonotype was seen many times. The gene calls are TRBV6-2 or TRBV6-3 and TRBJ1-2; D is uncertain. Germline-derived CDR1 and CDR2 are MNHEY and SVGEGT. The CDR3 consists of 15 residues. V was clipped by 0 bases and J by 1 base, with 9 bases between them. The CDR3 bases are TGTGCCAGCAGTTACTCGCAGGAGTTTAACTATGGCTACACCTTC. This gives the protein CASSYSQEFNYGYTF.

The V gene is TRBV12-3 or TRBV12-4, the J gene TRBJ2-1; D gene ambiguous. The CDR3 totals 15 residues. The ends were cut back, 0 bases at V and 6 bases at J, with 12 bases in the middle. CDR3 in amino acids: CASSLAPPIANEQFF. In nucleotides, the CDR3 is TGTGCCAGCAGTTTAGCGCCCCCGATCGCCAATGAGCAGTTCTTC.

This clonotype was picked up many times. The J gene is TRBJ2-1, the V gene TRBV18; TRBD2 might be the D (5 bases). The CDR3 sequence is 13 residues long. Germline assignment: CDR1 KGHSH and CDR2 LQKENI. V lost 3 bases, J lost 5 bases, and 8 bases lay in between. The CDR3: CASSPREHNEQFF. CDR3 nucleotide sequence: TGTGCCAGCTCACCTAGGGAGCACAATGAGCAGTTCTTC.

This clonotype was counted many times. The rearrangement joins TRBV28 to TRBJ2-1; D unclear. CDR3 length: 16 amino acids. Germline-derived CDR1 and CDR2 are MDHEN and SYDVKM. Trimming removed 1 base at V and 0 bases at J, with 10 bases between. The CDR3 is CASSLYLASSYNEQFF. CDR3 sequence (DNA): TGTGCCAGCAGTTTATATCTTGCCAGCTCCTACAATGAGCAGTTCTTC.

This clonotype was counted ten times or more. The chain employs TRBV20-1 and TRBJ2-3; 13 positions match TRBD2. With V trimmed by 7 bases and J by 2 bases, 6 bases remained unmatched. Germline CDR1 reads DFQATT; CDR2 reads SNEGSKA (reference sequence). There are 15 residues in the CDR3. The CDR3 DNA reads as TGCAGTGTTTCGGGACTAGCGGGGCCCACAGATACGCAGTATTTT. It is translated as CSVSGLAGPTDTQYF.

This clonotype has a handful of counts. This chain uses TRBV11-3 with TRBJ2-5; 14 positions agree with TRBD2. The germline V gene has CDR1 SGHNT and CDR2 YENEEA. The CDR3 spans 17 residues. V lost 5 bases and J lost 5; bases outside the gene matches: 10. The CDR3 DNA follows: TGTGCCAGCAGCGTTGGACTAGCGGGGGGCCAGACGGAGACCCAGTACTTC. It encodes CASSVGLAGGQTETQYF.

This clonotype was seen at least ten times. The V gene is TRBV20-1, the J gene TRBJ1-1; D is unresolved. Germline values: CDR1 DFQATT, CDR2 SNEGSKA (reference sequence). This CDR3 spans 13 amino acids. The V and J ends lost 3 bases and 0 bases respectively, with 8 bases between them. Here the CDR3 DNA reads TGCAGTGCTAGCACGTTTATGAACACTGAAGCTTTCTTT. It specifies CSASTFMNTEAFF.

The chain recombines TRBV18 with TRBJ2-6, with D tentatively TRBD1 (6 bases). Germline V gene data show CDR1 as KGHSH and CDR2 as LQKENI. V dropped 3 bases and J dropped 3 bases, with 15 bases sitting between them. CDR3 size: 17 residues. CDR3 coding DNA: TGTGCCAGCTCACCGCGAGGGGGATTCGGTGGGGCCAACGTCCTGACTTTC. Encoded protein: CASSPRGGFGGANVLTF. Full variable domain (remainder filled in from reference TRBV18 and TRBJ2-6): NAGVMQNPRHLVRRRGQEARLRCSPMKGHSHVYWYRQLPEEGLKFMVYLQKENIIDESGMPKERFSAEFPKEGPSILRIQQVVRGDSAAYFCASSPRGGFGGANVLTFGAGSRLTVL.